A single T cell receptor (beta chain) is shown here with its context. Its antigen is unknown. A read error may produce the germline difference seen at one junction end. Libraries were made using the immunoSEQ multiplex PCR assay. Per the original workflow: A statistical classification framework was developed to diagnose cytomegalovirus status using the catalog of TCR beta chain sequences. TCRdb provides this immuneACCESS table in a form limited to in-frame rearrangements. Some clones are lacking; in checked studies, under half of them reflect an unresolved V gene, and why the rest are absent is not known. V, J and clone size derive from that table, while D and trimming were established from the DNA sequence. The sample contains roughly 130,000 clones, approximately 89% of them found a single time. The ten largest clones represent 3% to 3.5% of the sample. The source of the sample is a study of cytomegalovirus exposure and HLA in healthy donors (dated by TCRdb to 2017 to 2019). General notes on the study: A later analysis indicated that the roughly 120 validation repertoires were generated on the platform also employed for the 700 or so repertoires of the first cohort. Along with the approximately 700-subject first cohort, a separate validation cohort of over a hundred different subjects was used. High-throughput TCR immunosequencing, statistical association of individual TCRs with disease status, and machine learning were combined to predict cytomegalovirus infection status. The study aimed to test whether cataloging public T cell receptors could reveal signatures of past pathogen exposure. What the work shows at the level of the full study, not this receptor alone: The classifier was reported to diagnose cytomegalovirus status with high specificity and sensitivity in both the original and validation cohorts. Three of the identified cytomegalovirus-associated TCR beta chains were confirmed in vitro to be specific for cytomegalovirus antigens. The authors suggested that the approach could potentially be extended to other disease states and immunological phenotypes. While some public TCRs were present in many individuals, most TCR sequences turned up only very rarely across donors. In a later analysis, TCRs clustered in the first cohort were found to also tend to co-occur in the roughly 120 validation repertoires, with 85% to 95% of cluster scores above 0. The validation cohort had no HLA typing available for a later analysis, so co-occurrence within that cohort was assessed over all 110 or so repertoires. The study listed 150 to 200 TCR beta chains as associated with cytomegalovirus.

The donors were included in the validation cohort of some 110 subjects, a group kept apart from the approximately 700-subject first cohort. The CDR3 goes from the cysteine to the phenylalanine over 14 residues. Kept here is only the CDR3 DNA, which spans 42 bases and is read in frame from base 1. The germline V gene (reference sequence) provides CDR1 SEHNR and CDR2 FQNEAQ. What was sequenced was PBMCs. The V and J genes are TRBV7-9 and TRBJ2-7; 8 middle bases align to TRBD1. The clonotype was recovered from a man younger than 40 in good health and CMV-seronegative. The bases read TGTGCCAGCAGCTTCCCGGGACAGGTGTACGTGCAGTACTTC. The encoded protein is CASSFPGQVYVQYF.